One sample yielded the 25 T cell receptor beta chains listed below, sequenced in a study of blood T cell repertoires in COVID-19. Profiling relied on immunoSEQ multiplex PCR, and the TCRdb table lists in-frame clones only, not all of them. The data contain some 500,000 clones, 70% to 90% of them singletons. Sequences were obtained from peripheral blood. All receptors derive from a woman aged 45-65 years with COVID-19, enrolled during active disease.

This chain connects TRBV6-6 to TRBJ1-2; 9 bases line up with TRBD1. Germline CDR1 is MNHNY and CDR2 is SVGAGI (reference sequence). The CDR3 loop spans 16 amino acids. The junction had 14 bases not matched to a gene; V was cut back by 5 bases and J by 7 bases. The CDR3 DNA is TGTGCCAGCAGTAACCCGGGACAGGGACTCGAGAGTGGCTACACCTTC. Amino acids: CASSNPGQGLESGYTF.

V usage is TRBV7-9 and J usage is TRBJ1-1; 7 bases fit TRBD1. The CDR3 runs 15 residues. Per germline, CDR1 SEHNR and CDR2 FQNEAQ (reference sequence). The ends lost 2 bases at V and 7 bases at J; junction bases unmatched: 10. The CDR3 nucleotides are TGTGCCAGCAGCTTACACCCTCCGGGACAGAGTGAAGCTTTCTTT. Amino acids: CASSLHPPGQSEAFF.

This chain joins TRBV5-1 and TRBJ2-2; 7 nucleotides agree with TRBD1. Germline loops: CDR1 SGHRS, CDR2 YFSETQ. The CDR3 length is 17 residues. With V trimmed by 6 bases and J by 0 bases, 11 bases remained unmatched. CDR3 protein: CASTVRAGGPNTGELFF. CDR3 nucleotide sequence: TGCGCCAGCACCGTAAGAGCAGGGGGTCCGAACACCGGGGAGCTGTTTTTT.

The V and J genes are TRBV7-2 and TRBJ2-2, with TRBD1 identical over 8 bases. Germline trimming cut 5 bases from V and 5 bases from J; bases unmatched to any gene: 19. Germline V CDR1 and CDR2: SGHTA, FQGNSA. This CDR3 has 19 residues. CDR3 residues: CASSAQGKFGRGRTGELFF. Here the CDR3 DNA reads TGTGCCAGCAGCGCCCAGGGGAAATTTGGCAGGGGGCGAACCGGGGAGCTGTTTTTT.

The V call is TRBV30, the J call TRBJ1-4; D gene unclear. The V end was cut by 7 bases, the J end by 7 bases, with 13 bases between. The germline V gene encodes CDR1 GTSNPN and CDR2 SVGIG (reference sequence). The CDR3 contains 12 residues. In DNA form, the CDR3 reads TGTGCCTTACAAGGGCGGGGTGAAAAACTGTTTTTT. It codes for CALQGRGEKLFF.

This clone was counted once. The CDR3 sequence: CASSLFGLAGGINEQFF. CDR3 in DNA: TGTGCCAGCAGTTTGTTCGGACTAGCGGGGGGGATCAATGAGCAGTTCTTC. This chain uses TRBV6-2 or TRBV6-3 with TRBJ2-1; 15 bases are a match to TRBD2. Germline lookup yields CDR1 MNHEY and CDR2 SVGEGT. J lost 6 bases, V lost 4 bases, and 7 bases had no gene match. The length of the CDR3 is 17 residues.

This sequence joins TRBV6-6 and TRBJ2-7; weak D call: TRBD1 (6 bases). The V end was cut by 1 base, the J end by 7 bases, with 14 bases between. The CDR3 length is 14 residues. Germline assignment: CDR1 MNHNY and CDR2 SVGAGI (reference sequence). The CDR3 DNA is TGTGCCAGCAGTTACTGGGGGCCAAGGGGGGAGCAGTACTTC. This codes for CASSYWGPRGEQYF.

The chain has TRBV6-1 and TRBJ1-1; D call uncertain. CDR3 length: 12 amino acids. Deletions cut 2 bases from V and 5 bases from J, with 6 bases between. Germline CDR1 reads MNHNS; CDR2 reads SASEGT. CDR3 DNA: TGTGCCAGCAGTGAATTAATGACTGAAGCTTTCTTT. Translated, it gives CASSELMTEAFF.

The CDR3 DNA reads TGCAGCGTTGACAGGGGGCACACTGAAGCTTTCTTT. This gives the protein CSVDRGHTEAFF. The chain has TRBV29-1 and TRBJ1-1; 8 nucleotides match TRBD1. The germline CDR1 and CDR2 sequences are SQVTM and ANQGSEA. The CDR3 length is 12 residues. V was clipped by 3 bases and J by 3 bases; unmatched bases: 0.

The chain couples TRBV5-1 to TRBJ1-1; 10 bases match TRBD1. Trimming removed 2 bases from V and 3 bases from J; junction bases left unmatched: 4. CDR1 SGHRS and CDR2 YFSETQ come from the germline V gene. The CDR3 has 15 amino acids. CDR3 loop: CASSFDRGRDTEAFF. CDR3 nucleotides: TGCGCCAGCAGCTTCGACAGGGGGCGGGACACTGAAGCTTTCTTT.

CDR3 nucleotides: TGTGCCTGGAGTACAGGGGTTGGCTATGGCTACACCTTC. It translates to CAWSTGVGYGYTF. The chain combines TRBV30 with TRBJ1-2; TRBD1 agrees at 7 bases. The V gene end was trimmed by 2 bases and the J gene end by 4 bases; junction bases not matched to a gene: 4. The CDR3 loop spans 13 amino acids. Germline lookup yields CDR1 GTSNPN and CDR2 SVGIG (reference sequence).

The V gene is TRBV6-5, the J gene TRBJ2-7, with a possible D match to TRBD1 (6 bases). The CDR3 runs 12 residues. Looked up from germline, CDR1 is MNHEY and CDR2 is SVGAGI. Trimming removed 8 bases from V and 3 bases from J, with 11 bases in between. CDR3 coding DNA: TGTGCCAGCTTGGGACACCGCTACGAGCAGTACTTC. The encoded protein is CASLGHRYEQYF.

As DNA, the CDR3 is TGTGCCATCACCGGGACAGGGCTTTCAGATACGCAGTATTTT. As protein: CAITGTGLSDTQYF. The chain uses TRBV10-3 and TRBJ2-3; 9 nucleotides line up with TRBD1. Per germline, CDR1 ENHRY and CDR2 SYGVKD. The CDR3 consists of 14 residues. V dropped 7 bases and J dropped 4; count of bases not matched to a gene: 6.

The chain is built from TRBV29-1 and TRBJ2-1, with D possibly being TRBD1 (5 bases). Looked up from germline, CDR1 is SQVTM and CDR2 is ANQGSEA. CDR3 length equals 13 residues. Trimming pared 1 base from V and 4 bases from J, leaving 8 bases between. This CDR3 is CSVEGRVYNEQFF. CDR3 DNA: TGCAGCGTTGAAGGCAGGGTTTACAATGAGCAGTTCTTC.

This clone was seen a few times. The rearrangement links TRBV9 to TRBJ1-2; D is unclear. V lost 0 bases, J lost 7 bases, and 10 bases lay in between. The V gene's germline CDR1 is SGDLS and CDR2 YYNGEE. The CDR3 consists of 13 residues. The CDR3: CASSVDRSGGYTF. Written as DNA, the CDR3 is TGTGCCAGCAGCGTAGATCGTAGCGGTGGCTACACCTTC.

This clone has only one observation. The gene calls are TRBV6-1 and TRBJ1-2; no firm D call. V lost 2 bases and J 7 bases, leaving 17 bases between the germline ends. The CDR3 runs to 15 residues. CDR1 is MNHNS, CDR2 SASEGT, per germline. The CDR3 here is CASSELGQSPGGYTF. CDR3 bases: TGTGCCAGCAGTGAACTGGGCCAGTCCCCTGGTGGCTACACCTTC.

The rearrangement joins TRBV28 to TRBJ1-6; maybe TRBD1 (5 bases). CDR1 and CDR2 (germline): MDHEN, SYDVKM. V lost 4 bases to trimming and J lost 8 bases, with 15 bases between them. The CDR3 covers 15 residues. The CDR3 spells CASSSPPGLDSPLHF. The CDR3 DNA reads TGTGCCAGCAGTTCCCCCCCAGGGCTTGATTCACCCCTCCACTTT.

For the CDR3, the DNA is TGTGCCAGCAGGCTTGACAGGGCCTATAGCAATCAGCCCCAGCATTTT. Its translation: CASRLDRAYSNQPQHF. The chain is built from TRBV28 and TRBJ1-5, with 7 nucleotides matching TRBD1. The V segment lost 6 bases and the J segment 0 bases; nucleotides outside the gene matches: 8. Germline lookup yields CDR1 MDHEN and CDR2 SYDVKM. The CDR3 runs to 16 residues. The full variable domain, completed using reference TRBV28 and TRBJ1-5, is DVKVTQSSRYLVKRTGEKVFLECVQDMDHENMFWYRQDPGLGLRLIYFSYDVKMKEKGDIPEGYSVSREKKERFSLILESASTNQTSMYLCASRLDRAYSNQPQHFGDGTRLSIL.

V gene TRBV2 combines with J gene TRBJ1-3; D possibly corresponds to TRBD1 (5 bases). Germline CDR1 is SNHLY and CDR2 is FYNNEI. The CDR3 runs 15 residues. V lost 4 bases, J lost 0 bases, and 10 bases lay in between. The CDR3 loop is CASSGMTVSGNTIYF. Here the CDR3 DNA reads TGTGCCAGCAGTGGAATGACAGTCTCTGGAAACACCATATATTTT.

CDR3 loop: CASRQANINYGYTF. As DNA, the CDR3 is TGTGCCAGCAGACAGGCCAATATTAACTATGGCTACACCTTC. The V and J genes are TRBV6-5 and TRBJ1-2; a weak D match, TRBD1 (5 bases). The length of the CDR3 is 14 residues. Germline V gives CDR1 MNHEY, CDR2 SVGAGI. V dropped 6 bases and J dropped 1 base, with 12 bases sitting between them.

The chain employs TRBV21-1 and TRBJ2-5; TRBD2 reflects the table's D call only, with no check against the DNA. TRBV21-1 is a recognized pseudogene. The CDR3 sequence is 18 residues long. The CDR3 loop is CASSKAPKLVSHEETQYF. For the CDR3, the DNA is TGTGCCAGCAGCAAAGCCCCAAAACTAGTGTCTCACGAAGAGACCCAGTACTTC.

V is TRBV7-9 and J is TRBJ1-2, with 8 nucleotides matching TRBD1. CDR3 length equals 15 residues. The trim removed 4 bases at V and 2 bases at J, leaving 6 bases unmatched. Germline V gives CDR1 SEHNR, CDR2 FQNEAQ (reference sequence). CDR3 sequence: CASSSAGTGNYGYTF. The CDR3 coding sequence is TGTGCCAGCAGCTCGGCCGGGACAGGAAACTATGGCTACACCTTC.

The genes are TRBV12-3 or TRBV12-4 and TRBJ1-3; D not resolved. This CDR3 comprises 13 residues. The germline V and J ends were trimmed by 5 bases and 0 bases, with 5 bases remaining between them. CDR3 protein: CASSTSSGNTIYF. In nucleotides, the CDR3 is TGTGCCAGCAGTACCAGCTCTGGAAACACCATATATTTT.

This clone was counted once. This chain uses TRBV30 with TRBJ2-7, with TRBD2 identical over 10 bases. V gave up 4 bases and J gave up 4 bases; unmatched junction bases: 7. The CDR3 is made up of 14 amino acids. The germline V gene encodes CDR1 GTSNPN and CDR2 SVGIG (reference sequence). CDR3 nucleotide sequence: TGTGCCTGGATTAACCAGCGGGGGGGATACGAGCAGTACTTC. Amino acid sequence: CAWINQRGGYEQYF.

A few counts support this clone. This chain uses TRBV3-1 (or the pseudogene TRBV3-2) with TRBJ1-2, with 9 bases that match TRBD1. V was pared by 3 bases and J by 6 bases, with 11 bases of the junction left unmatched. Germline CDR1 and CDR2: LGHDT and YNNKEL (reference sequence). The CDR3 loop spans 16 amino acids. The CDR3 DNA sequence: TGTGCCAGCAGCCACCTCTTCTTAACAGGGGGCGATGGCTACACCTTC. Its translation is CASSHLFLTGGDGYTF.